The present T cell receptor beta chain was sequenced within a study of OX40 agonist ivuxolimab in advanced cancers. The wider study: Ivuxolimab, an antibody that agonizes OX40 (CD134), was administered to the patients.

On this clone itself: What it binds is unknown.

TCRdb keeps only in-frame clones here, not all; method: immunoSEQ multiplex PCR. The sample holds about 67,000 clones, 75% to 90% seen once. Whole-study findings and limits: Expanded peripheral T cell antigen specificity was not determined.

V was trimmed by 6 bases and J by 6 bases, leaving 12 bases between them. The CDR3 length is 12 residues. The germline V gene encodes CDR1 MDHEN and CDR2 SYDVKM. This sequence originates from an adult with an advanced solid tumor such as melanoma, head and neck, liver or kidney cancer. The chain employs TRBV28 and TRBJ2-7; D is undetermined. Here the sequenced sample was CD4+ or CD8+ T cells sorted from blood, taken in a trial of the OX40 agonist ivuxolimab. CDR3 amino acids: CASRNRWGEQYF. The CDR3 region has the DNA TGTGCCAGCAGAAACCGTTGGGGCGAGCAGTACTTC.